One T cell receptor (beta chain) is described in this entry. Its cognate antigen has yet to be identified. No much larger clonotype is one base removed from it; base qualities were not supplied. Library preparation was by the immunoSEQ multiplex PCR assay. TCRdb mirrors the immuneACCESS table, restricted to in-frame sequences. Some clones are absent from its copies; in checked studies, under half trace to an unresolved V gene, and the reason for the others is unknown. The sample profile shows about 22,000 clones; more than 85% of them were found once. Around 0.63% of the sample is held by the ten biggest clonotypes. These data originate in a study of T cell changes during pregnancy in multiple sclerosis (dated by TCRdb to between 2018 and 2021). With respect to the entire study: Changes in the T cell repertoire over the course of pregnancy were examined in this study in women with multiple sclerosis.

According to the germline V gene (reference sequence), CDR1 reads DFQATT and CDR2 reads SNEGSKA. V is cut by 6 bases and J by 7 bases, and the space between the germline ends is 10 bases. Reading from cysteine to phenylalanine, the CDR3 counts 11 amino acids. The retained sequence is limited to the CDR3, 33 bases, with the frame set at the first base. Recombination connected TRBV20-1 to TRBJ2-1, with TRBD1 as a weak D call on 5 bases. The source is a female donor in good health, enrolled as a control in a pregnancy study. The sample here was CD4+ T cells from peripheral blood mononuclear cells, taken after pregnancy. In nucleotides, the sequence is TGCAGTGCCAGAAGGGGTAATGAGCAGTTCTTC. This is translated as CSARRGNEQFF.